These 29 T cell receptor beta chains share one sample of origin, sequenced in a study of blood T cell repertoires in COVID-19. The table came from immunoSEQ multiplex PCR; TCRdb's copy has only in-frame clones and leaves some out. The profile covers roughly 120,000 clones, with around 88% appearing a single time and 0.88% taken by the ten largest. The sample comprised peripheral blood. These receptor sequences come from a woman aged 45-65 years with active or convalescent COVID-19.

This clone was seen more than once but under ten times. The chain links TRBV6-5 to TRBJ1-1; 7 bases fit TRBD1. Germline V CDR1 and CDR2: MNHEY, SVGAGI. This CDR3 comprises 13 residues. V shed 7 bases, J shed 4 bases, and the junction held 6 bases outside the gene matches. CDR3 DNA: TGTGCCAGCATCTTTTCAGGGGGCACTGAAGCTTTCTTT. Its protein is CASIFSGGTEAFF.

For the CDR3, the DNA is TGTGCCAGCAGCTACCCTGGGCAGGGGGGAGCTTTCTTT. This gives the protein CASSYPGQGGAFF. The gene calls are TRBV5-4 and TRBJ1-1; 7 bases line up with TRBD1. Germline lookup yields CDR1 SGHNT and CDR2 YYREEE (reference sequence). There are 13 residues in the CDR3. V lost 3 bases to trimming and J lost 10 bases; unmatched junction nucleotides: 9.

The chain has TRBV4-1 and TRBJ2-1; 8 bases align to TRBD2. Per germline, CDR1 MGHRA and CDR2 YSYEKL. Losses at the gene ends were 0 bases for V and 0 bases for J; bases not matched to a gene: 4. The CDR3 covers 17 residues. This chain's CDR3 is CASSQEGTSGSYNEQFF. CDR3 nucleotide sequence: TGCGCCAGCAGCCAAGAGGGAACTAGCGGCTCCTACAATGAGCAGTTCTTC.

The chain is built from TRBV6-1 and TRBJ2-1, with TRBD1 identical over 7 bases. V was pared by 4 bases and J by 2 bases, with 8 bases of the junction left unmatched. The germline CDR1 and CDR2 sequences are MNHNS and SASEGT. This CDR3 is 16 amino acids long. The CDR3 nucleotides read TGTGCCAGCAGTGCCAGGACAGGTACCGCCTACAATGAGCAGTTCTTC. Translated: CASSARTGTAYNEQFF.

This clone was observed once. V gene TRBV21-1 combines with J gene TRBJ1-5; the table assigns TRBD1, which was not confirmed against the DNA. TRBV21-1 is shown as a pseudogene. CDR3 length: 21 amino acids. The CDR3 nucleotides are TGTGCCAGCAGGCGTCTTGAGGACAGGACAGGGGGTAACAAGGGGTATCAGCCCCAGCATTTT. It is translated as CASRRLEDRTGGNKGYQPQHF.

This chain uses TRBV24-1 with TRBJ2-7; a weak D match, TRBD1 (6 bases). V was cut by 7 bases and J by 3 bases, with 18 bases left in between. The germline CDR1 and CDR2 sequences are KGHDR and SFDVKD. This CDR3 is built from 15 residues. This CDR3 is CATSPTGPTSYEQYF. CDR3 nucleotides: TGTGCCACCAGCCCGACAGGCCCCACTAGCTACGAGCAGTACTTC.

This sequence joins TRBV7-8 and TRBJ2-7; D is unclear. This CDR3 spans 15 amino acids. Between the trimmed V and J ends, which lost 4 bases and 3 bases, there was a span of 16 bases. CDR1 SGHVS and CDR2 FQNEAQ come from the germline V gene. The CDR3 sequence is CASSSVASASYEQYF. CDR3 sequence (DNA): TGTGCCAGCAGCTCCGTGGCCAGCGCCAGCTACGAGCAGTACTTC.

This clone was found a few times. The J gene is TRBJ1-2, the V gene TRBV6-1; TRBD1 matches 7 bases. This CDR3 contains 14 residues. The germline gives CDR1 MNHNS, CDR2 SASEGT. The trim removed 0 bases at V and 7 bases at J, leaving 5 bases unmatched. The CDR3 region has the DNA TGTGCCAGCAGTGAAGCAAACAGGGGATCTGGCTACACCTTC. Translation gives CASSEANRGSGYTF.

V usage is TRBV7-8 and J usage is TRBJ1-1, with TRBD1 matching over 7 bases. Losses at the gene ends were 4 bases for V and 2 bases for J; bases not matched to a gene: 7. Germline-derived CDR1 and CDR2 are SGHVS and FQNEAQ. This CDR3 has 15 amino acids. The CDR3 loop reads CASSSLDRANTEAFF. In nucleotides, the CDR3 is TGTGCCAGCAGCTCCCTCGACAGGGCCAACACTGAAGCTTTCTTT.

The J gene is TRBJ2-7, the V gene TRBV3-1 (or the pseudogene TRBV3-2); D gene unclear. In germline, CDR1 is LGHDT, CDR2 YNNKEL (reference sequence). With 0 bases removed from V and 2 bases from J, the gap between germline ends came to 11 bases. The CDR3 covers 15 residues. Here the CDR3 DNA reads TGTGCCAGCAGCCAAGATTACCAGGTGACCTACGAGCAGTACTTC. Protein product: CASSQDYQVTYEQYF.

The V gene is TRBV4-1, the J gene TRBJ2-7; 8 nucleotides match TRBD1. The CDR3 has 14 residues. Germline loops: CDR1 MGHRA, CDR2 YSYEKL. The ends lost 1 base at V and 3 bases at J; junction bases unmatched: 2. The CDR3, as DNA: TGCGCCAGCAGCCAAGTACAGGGGGACTACGAGCAGTACTTC. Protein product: CASSQVQGDYEQYF.

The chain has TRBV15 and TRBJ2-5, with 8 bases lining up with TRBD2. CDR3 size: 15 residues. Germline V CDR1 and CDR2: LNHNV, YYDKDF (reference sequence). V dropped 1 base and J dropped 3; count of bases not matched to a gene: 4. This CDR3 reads CATSRGTSREETQYF. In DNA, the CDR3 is TGTGCCACCAGCAGAGGGACTAGCCGGGAAGAGACCCAGTACTTC.

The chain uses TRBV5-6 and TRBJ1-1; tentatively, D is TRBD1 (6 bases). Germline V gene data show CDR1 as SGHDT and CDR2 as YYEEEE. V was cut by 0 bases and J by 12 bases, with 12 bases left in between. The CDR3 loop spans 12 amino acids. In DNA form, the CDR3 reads TGTGCCAGCAGCTTGGGGGGGCCGGTGACTTTCTTT. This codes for CASSLGGPVTFF.

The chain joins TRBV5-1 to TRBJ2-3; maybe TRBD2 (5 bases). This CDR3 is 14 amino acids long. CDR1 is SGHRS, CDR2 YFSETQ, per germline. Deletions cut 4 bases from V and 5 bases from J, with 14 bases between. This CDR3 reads CASSLTLEGDTQYF. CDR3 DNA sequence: TGCGCCAGCAGCCTGACCTTAGAGGGAGATACGCAGTATTTT.

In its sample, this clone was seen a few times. CDR3 region: CASSPDSEGEAFF. In nucleotides, the CDR3 is TGTGCCAGCAGTCCCGATTCCGAGGGTGAAGCTTTCTTT. The rearrangement joins TRBV6-6 to TRBJ1-1, with D hard to call. The germline gives CDR1 MNHNY, CDR2 SVGAGI (reference sequence). Trimming pared 5 bases from V and 7 bases from J, leaving 14 bases between. The CDR3 extends over 13 amino acids.

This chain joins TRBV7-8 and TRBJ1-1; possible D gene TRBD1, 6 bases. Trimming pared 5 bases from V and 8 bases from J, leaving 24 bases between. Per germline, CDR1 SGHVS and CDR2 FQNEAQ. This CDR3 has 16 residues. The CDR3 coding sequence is TGTGCCAGCAGCGGCCACGGGGTGGGGGCGCAGACGGAAGCTTTCTTT. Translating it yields CASSGHGVGAQTEAFF.

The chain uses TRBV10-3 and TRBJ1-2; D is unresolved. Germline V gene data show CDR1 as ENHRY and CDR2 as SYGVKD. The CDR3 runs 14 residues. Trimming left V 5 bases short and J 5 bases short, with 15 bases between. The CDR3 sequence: CAISSQGKQYGYTF. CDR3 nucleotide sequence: TGTGCCATCAGTTCCCAAGGAAAACAGTATGGCTACACCTTC.

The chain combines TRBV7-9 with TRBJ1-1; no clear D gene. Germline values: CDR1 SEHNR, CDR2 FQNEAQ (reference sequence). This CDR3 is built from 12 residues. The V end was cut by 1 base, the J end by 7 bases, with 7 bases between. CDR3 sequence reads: CASSLERFEAFF. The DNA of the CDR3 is TGTGCCAGCAGCTTAGAGCGATTTGAAGCTTTCTTT. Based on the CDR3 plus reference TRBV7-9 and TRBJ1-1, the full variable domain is DTGVSQNPRHKITKRGQNVTFRCDPISEHNRLYWYRQTLGQGPEFLTYFQNEAQLEKSRLLSDRFSAERPKGSFSTLEIQRTEQGDSAMYLCASSLERFEAFFGQGTRLTVV.

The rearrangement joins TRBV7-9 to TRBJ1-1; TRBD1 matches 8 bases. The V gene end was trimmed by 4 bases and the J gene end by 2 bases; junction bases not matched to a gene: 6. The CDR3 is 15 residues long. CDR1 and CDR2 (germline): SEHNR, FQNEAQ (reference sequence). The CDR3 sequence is CASSSHRGTNTEAFF. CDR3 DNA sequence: TGTGCCAGCAGCTCCCACAGGGGGACTAACACTGAAGCTTTCTTT.

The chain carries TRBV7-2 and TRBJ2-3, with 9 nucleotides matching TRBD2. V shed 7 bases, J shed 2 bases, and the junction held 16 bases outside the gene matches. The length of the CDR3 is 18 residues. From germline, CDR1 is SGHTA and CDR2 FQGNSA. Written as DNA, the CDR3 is TGTGCCAGCACCCAATGGAGGGGCGGGAGGGCCCCCACAGATACGCAGTATTTT. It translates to CASTQWRGGRAPTDTQYF.

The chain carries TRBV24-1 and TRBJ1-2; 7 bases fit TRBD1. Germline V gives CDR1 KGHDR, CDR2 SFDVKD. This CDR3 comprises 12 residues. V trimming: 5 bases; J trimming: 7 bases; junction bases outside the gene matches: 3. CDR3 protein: CATSGGGGGYTF. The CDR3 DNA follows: TGTGCCACCAGTGGAGGGGGCGGTGGCTACACCTTC.

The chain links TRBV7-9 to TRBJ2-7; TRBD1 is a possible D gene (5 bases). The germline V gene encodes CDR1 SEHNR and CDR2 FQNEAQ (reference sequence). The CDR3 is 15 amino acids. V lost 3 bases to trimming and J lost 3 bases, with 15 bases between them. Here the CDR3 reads CASSFPGLQIYEQYF. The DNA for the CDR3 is TGTGCCAGCAGCTTCCCAGGGCTTCAAATCTACGAGCAGTACTTC.

The CDR3 protein is CASSQVRRDRGNYGYTF. The CDR3 region has the DNA TGTGCCAGCAGCCAAGTTCGCCGGGACAGGGGTAACTATGGCTACACCTTC. The chain joins TRBV3-1 (or the pseudogene TRBV3-2) to TRBJ1-2; 10 nucleotides line up with TRBD1. Germline V gives CDR1 LGHDT, CDR2 YNNKEL (reference sequence). V dropped 1 base and J dropped 1; count of bases not matched to a gene: 6. There are 17 residues in the CDR3.

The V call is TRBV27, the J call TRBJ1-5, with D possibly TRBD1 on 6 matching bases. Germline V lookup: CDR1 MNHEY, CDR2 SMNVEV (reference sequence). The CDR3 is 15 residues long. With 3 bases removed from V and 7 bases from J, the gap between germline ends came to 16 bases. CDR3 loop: CASSFAGGARQPQHF. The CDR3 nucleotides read TGTGCCAGCAGTTTTGCCGGGGGGGCGAGACAGCCCCAGCATTTT.

The DNA of the CDR3 is TGTGCCAGCAGCCCGGGTACCGGGACTGAAGATGGCTACACCTTC. Amino acid sequence: CASSPGTGTEDGYTF. The chain uses TRBV6-5 and TRBJ1-2; TRBD1 is a possible D gene (5 bases). This CDR3 comprises 15 residues. Trimming removed 6 bases from V and 6 bases from J, with 20 bases in between. Germline CDR1 is MNHEY and CDR2 is SVGAGI.

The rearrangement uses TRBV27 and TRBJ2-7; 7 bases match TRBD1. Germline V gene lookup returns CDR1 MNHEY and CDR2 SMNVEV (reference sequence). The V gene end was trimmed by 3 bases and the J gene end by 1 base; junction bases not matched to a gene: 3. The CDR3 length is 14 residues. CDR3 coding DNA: TGTGCCAGCAGTTTCGGGACAGATTCCTACGAGCAGTACTTC. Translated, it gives CASSFGTDSYEQYF.

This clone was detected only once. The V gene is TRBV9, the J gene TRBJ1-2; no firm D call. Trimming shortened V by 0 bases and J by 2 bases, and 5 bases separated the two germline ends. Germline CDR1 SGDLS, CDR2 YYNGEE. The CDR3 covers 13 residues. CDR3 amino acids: CASSVDTNYGYTF. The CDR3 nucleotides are TGTGCCAGCAGCGTAGACACCAACTATGGCTACACCTTC.

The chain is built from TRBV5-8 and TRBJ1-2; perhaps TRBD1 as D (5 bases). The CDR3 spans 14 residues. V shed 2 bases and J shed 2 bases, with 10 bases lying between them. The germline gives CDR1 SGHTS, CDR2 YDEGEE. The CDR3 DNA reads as TGTGCCAGCAGCTTCGGTGGGGGGAACTATGGCTACACCTTC. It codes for CASSFGGGNYGYTF.

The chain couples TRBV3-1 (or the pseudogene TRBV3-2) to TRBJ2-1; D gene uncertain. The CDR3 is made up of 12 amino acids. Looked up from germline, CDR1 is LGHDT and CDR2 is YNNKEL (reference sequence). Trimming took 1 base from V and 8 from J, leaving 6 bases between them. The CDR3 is CASSQASDEQFF. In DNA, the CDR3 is TGTGCCAGCAGCCAAGCCAGCGATGAGCAGTTCTTC.